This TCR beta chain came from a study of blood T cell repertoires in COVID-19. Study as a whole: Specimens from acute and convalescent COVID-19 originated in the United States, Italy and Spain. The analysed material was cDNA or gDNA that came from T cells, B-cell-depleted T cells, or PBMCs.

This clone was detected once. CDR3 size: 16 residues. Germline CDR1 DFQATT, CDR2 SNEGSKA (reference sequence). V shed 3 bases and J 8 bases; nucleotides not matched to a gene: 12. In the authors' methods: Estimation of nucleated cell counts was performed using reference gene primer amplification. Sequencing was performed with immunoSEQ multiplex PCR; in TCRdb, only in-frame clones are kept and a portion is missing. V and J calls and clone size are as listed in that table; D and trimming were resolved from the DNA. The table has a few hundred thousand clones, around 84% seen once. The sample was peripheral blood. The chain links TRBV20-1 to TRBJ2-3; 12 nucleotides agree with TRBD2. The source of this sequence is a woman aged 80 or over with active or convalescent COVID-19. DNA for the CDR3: TGCAGTGCTAGTTTCAGCCTAGCGGGAGGGGTCGGTACGCAGTATTTT. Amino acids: CSASFSLAGGVGTQYF.